These 17 T cell receptor beta chains were all obtained from the same sample, sequenced in a study of vaccination effects on CD4 cells after COVID-19. Under the ViraFEST assay, PBMC were stimulated with viral peptide pools so that antigen-specific CD4+ T cells expanded. Sequencing was performed afterwards. Subsequent to a culture period of more than 8 days, CD4+ T cells were isolated. All vaccine recipients tested negative for nucleocapsid antibodies and had never contracted SARS-CoV-2 infection. Sequencing used immunoSEQ multiplex PCR; TCRdb keeps in-frame clones, though not all of them. Altogether 70,000 or so clones are present, around 74% being singletons, with the ten largest covering over 2.5%. The antigens these receptors bind are not known. The starting material was CD4+ T cells from PBMCs cultured with HCoV-NL63 spike peptides, obtained before COVID-19 vaccination. Receptor source: a human donor who received a COVID-19 vaccine.

This chain connects TRBV4-1 to TRBJ1-4; D remains unclear. Germline lookup yields CDR1 MGHRA and CDR2 YSYEKL. The CDR3 is 14 amino acids. V was shortened by 3 bases and J by 3 bases, with 8 bases between the two germline ends. CDR3 DNA sequence: TGCGCCAGCAGCCATGTTCAGTCTAATGAAAAACTGTTTTTT. It specifies CASSHVQSNEKLFF.

This sequence joins TRBV2 and TRBJ2-1, with D unclear. CDR3 length: 11 residues. Germline-derived CDR1 and CDR2 are SNHLY and FYNNEI. Trimming removed 8 bases at V and 4 bases at J, with 6 bases between. The chain's CDR3 is CASQWYNEQFF. The DNA of the CDR3 is TGTGCCAGCCAGTGGTACAATGAGCAGTTCTTC.

The count of this clone is one. The CDR3: CASRGEDTQYF. CDR3 nucleotides: TGTGCCAGCAGGGGTGAAGATACGCAGTATTTT. The V gene is TRBV3-1 (or the pseudogene TRBV3-2), the J gene TRBJ2-3; D not certain. The CDR3 length is 11 residues. Per the germline V gene, CDR1 is LGHDT and CDR2 is YNNKEL (reference sequence). V gave up 6 bases and J gave up 5 bases, with 6 bases separating them.

This chain links TRBV6-1 with TRBJ2-7; no reliable D call. Trimming removed 1 base at V and 6 bases at J, with 13 bases between. Germline V gives CDR1 MNHNS, CDR2 SASEGT. The CDR3 covers 14 residues. The CDR3 loop reads CASSEVRLAREQYV. The DNA for the CDR3 is TGTGCCAGCAGTGAAGTCCGGCTCGCGCGCGAGCAGTACGTC.

There are a few counts of this clone. The chain couples TRBV30 to TRBJ2-1, with a tentative D call TRBD2 (6 bases). The germline gives CDR1 GTSNPN, CDR2 SVGIG (reference sequence). V lost 3 bases and J 4 bases, leaving 10 bases between the germline ends. CDR3 length: 13 residues. CDR3 nucleotides: TGTGCCTGGAGAAGGGAGGCATACAATGAGCAGTTCTTC. It encodes CAWRREAYNEQFF. Full variable domain (missing parts from reference TRBV30 and TRBJ2-1): SQTIHQWPATLVQPVGSPLSLECTVEGTSNPNLYWYRQAAGRGLQLLFYSVGIGQISSEVPQNLSASRPQDRQFILSSKKLLLSDSGFYLCAWRREAYNEQFFGPGTRLTVL.

The rearrangement links TRBV6-5 to TRBJ1-4; TRBD1 might be the D (5 bases). Between the trimmed V and J ends, which lost 5 bases and 8 bases, there was a span of 18 bases. Germline assignment: CDR1 MNHEY and CDR2 SVGAGI. This CDR3 is 15 amino acids long. The DNA for the CDR3 is TGTGCCAGCAGTCCCAGGACCCAGGGAGACGAAAAACTGTTTTTT. It yields the protein CASSPRTQGDEKLFF.

The chain combines TRBV7-2 with TRBJ2-1, with TRBD1 matching 9 bases. The CDR3 covers 17 residues. Trimming removed 4 bases from V and 10 bases from J; junction bases left unmatched: 17. Germline values: CDR1 SGHTA, CDR2 FQGNSA. The CDR3 here is CASSSDRRDRARGEQFF. The CDR3 DNA reads TGTGCCAGCAGCTCCGACCGAAGGGACAGGGCTCGAGGGGAGCAGTTCTTC.

The J gene is TRBJ1-5, the V gene TRBV5-6; 7 bases are a match to TRBD1. Germline trimming cut 1 base from V and 6 bases from J; bases unmatched to any gene: 7. The CDR3 extends over 15 amino acids. Germline lookup yields CDR1 SGHDT and CDR2 YYEEEE. The CDR3: CASSLWQGVGQPQHF. The DNA for the CDR3 is TGTGCCAGCAGCTTGTGGCAGGGGGTGGGTCAGCCCCAGCATTTT.

The chain is built from TRBV6-5 and TRBJ2-5; no definite D call. Trimming cost V 7 bases and J 5 bases, with 14 bases left between them. CDR1 and CDR2 from the germline V gene are MNHEY and SVGAGI. This CDR3 has 13 amino acids. CDR3 protein: CASNFQRSETQYF. Here the CDR3 DNA reads TGTGCCAGCAACTTCCAGCGATCGGAGACCCAGTACTTC.

This chain joins TRBV3-1 (or the pseudogene TRBV3-2) and TRBJ1-1; possible D gene TRBD1, 6 bases. CDR1 is LGHDT, CDR2 YNNKEL, per germline (reference sequence). This CDR3 is 14 amino acids long. V was trimmed by 3 bases and J by 3 bases, leaving 11 bases between them. Here the CDR3 reads CASSQGHSYTEAFF. CDR3 nucleotides: TGTGCCAGCAGCCAGGGACACTCATACACTGAAGCTTTCTTT.

The chain recombines TRBV6-6 with TRBJ1-1; D perhaps matches TRBD1 (5 bases). V lost 7 bases to trimming and J lost 6 bases, with 24 bases between them. In germline, CDR1 is MNHNY, CDR2 SVGAGI (reference sequence). This CDR3 contains 16 residues. The CDR3 DNA reads as TGTGCCAGCAATCCTAATCCCGGGGGAGGTCCCCCTGAAGCTTTCTTT. It codes for CASNPNPGGGPPEAFF.

J is TRBJ2-6 and V is TRBV5-4; D is possibly TRBD1 (5 bases). The germline CDR1 and CDR2 sequences are SGHNT and YYREEE (reference sequence). The germline V and J ends were trimmed by 4 bases and 4 bases, with 9 bases remaining between them. CDR3 length equals 14 residues. The CDR3 DNA sequence: TGTGCCAGCAGCAGGGGAATAGGGGCCAACGTCCTGACTTTC. Amino acids: CASSRGIGANVLTF.

Regarding this clone: At one end, the junction sequence differs from germline, possibly due to a read error. The chain carries TRBV28 and TRBJ2-7; TRBD1 matches at 8 bases. Germline-derived CDR1 and CDR2 are MDHEN and SYDVKM. This CDR3 is built from 13 residues. CDR3 DNA: TGTGCCAGCAGTACCTCGGACAGGGTAAGGGCTACCTTC. It encodes CASSTSDRVRATF.

The chain joins TRBV5-1 to TRBJ2-3, with D unclear. The germline CDR1 and CDR2 sequences are SGHRS and YFSETQ. The V and J ends lost 4 bases and 6 bases respectively, with 15 bases between them. There are 14 residues in the CDR3. The CDR3 spells CASSPTTGPDTQYF. CDR3 in DNA: TGCGCCAGCAGCCCAACGACGGGCCCGGATACGCAGTATTTT.

The chain joins TRBV2 to TRBJ2-2; a possible D gene is TRBD2 (6 bases). This CDR3 is built from 15 residues. Germline CDR1 reads SNHLY; CDR2 reads FYNNEI. V was pared by 7 bases and J by 1 base, with 13 bases between. The CDR3 region is CASNTGSGNTGELFF. CDR3 coding DNA: TGTGCCAGCAATACCGGGAGCGGGAACACCGGGGAGCTGTTTTTT. The variable domain in full, completed from reference TRBV2 and TRBJ2-2, reads EPEVTQTPSHQVTQMGQEVILRCVPISNHLYFYWYRQILGQKVEFLVSFYNNEISEKSEIFDDQFSVERPDGSNFTLKIRSTKLEDSAMYFCASNTGSGNTGELFFGEGSRLTVL.

This rearrangement joins TRBV5-1 to TRBJ1-1; D call uncertain. Trimming took 0 bases from V and 1 from J, leaving 10 bases between them. Germline V CDR1 and CDR2: SGHRS, YFSETQ. The CDR3 spans 15 residues. DNA for the CDR3: TGCGCCAGCAGCTTGGCCGCACCTTCGAACACTGAAGCTTTCTTT. Translated, it gives CASSLAAPSNTEAFF.

The chain uses TRBV7-2 and TRBJ2-5; D unresolved. The CDR3 runs 15 residues. Between the trimmed V and J ends, which lost 0 bases and 0 bases, there was a span of 8 bases. CDR1 SGHTA and CDR2 FQGNSA come from the germline V gene. CDR3 DNA: TGTGCCAGCAGCTTAGCTAGTTGGTACCAAGAGACCCAGTACTTC. It translates to CASSLASWYQETQYF.